This TCR beta chain is from a study of cytomegalovirus exposure and HLA in healthy donors. Overall study context: Out of 398 genotyped donors, 81% belonged to the Caucasian-associated ancestry cluster. General observations from the study: Later analysis demonstrated an association between a missense DCLRE1C variant and TCR beta V- and J-gene trimming. Later on, an analysis tied roughly 17,000 TCR beta sequences to HLA alleles at 0.05 false discovery rate.

The PCR was carried out with 60 Vbeta primers and 13 Jbeta primers. The protocol was immunoSEQ multiplex PCR, while the TCRdb copy is restricted to in-frame clones and leaves out a portion. The sample consists of tens of thousands of clones, about 78% of them appearing once. A remark on this clone: The antigen remains unidentified.

Germline CDR1 ENHRY, CDR2 SYGVKD. The CDR3 runs to 11 residues. Trimming shortened V by 3 bases and J by 5 bases, and 3 bases separated the two germline ends. The sequence was collected from a woman aged 40-49 years in good health and CMV-seropositive. V is TRBV10-3 and J is TRBJ2-3; no definite D call. Source material: PBMCs. CDR3 protein: CAISDRDTQYF. DNA of the CDR3: TGTGCCATCAGTGATAGAGATACGCAGTATTTT.